These 4 T cell receptor beta chains came from one sample sequenced in a study of radiotherapy plus CTLA-4 blockade in lung cancer. Sequencing used immunoSEQ multiplex PCR; TCRdb keeps in-frame clones, though not all of them. The data show 95,000 to 150,000 clones, with 85% to 90% seen just once and approximately 6.6% held by the top ten. The sample was peripheral blood, taken from a patient treated with radiotherapy plus ipilimumab. The receptors stem from a human donor with non-small cell lung cancer that progressed on radiotherapy plus ipilimumab.

On this clone itself: This CDR3 is also generated by other DNA sequences in the sample. The chain joins TRBV2 to TRBJ2-5; D is uncertain. Germline V lookup: CDR1 SNHLY, CDR2 FYNNEI. The CDR3 is 11 amino acids. V lost 2 bases and J 4 bases, leaving 2 bases between the germline ends. This chain's CDR3 is CASSERETQYF. In DNA form, the CDR3 reads TGTGCCAGCAGTGAACGAGAGACCCAGTACTTC.

CDR3 sequence reads: CSARITETQYF. The CDR3 bases are TGCAGTGCTAGAATAACCGAGACCCAGTACTTC. The chain uses TRBV20-1 and TRBJ2-5; D gene unclear. The CDR3 has 11 amino acids. V shed 2 bases and J shed 5 bases, with 6 bases lying between them. Germline-derived CDR1 and CDR2 are DFQATT and SNEGSKA (reference sequence).

This clone appeared a single time. V is TRBV29-1 and J is TRBJ1-1, with D unresolved. The CDR3 has 13 residues. Per germline, CDR1 SQVTM and CDR2 ANQGSEA. V dropped 4 bases and J dropped 2 bases, with 11 bases sitting between them. The CDR3 region has the DNA TGCAGCGTTGGGGTTGGAGGCAACACTGAAGCTTTCTTT. It translates to CSVGVGGNTEAFF.

The V gene is TRBV5-4, the J gene TRBJ1-2, with 11 bases lining up with TRBD1. V was pared by 4 bases and J by 4 bases, with 12 bases of the junction left unmatched. The CDR3 is 17 residues long. Looked up from germline, CDR1 is SGHNT and CDR2 is YYREEE (reference sequence). The CDR3 DNA follows: TGTGCCAGCAGCGTTGGTGTAGGACAGGGGGCTTCCTATGGCTACACCTTC. Its translation: CASSVGVGQGASYGYTF.